This T cell receptor beta chain was found in a study of blood T cell repertoires in COVID-19 (dated by TCRdb to about 2020). Concerning the study at large: Samples from collaborators originated in the United States, Italy and Spain and spanned both the acute and convalescent phases of COVID-19. The material from the prospective study consisted of cDNA or gDNA derived from T cells, B-cell-depleted T cells, or PBMCs. Subjects who had been exposed to COVID-19, were actively infected with it, or had recovered from it provided the deeply sampled blood TCRbeta repertoires that made up the dataset. The repertoires were released in a freely available public database meant as a resource for research on the immune response to SARS-CoV-2. The samples were drawn from two sources: the first 160 participants of the ongoing ImmuneRACE study, and over 1,000 subjects contributed by 6 global collaborators. Nearly every sample came with metadata listing a de-identified subject ID, COVID-19 status, age in years and sex. Where available, HLA class I and class II types were obtained from metadata supplied by the sample provider rather than from assay-based typing. Results and caveats for the whole study, not just this receptor: The quantity of clinical and demographic metadata differed by source and by participant and was supplied without curation.

TCRbeta CDR3 regions were amplified from genomic DNA using the immunoSEQ Assay, a bias-controlled multiplex PCR. Per the authors' processing: The number of nucleated cells in each sample was estimated by amplification of reference gene primers within the assay. To quantify the absolute abundance of each unique TCRbeta CDR3 rearrangement, sequence reads were collapsed and filtered. For each sample, productive Simpson clonality was calculated by taking the square root of Simpson's diversity index across productive rearrangements. The table comes from immuneACCESS by way of TCRdb, which keeps in-frame sequences with V and J called. Part of the clones is missing from these tables; in studies checked, under half for an unresolved V gene and the rest for unknown reasons. V, J and clone size reflect that table, while D and trimming were determined from the DNA. Recorded for this sample are approximately 300,000 clones; about 82% of them occurred a single time. Roughly 1.6% of the sample goes to the ten largest clones.

Each collaborating institution followed its own protocols to collect whole blood in K2EDTA tubes. For TCRbeta analysis, collaborator samples were shipped as frozen whole blood, as isolated PBMCs, or as DNA extracted from either sample type. The CDR3 spans 15 residues, from the cysteine through the phenylalanine. Left in the record is the CDR3 DNA by itself, 45 bases read in frame from the first base. The trim is 2 bases for V and 2 bases for J, with a gap of 7 bases between the germline ends. From a lookup of the germline V gene, CDR1 and CDR2 are SGHTA and FQGTGA. Regarding this clone: Its antigen remains unidentified. One base away there is no much larger clone; base qualities are not given.

What was sequenced was peripheral blood. The rearrangement combines TRBV7-3 with TRBJ2-6, and possibly TRBD2, on 5 matching bases. This clonotype originated in a woman between 45 and 65 years old with acute or convalescent COVID-19. The bases read TGTGCCAGCAGCTTAGGAGGACCTGGGGCCAACGTCCTGACTTTC. The translation is CASSLGGPGANVLTF. Beyond the CDR3, the reference TRBV7-3 and TRBJ2-6 genes provide the residues; the full variable domain reads: GAGVSQTPSNKVTEKGKYVELRCDPISGHTALYWYRQSLGQGPEFLIYFQGTGAADDSGLPNDRFFAVRPEGSVSTLKIQRTERGDSAVYLCASSLGGPGANVLTFGAGSRLTVL.